This paragraph covers one T cell receptor beta chain sequence. Its target is unknown. The ends were cut back, 5 bases at V and 8 bases at J, with 13 bases in the middle. This CDR3 is built from 13 residues. Per the germline V gene, CDR1 is LNHDA and CDR2 is SQIVND (reference sequence). Profiling relied on immunoSEQ multiplex PCR, and the TCRdb table lists in-frame clones only, not all of them. Altogether tens of thousands of clones are present, roughly 83% being singletons, with the ten largest covering under 45%. The sample comes from a study of T cells in localized non-small cell lung cancer. Overall study findings and caveats: Only one tumor region was sequenced, so heterogeneity remains possible. A median of around 60 clones ranked among the top 100 in tumor appeared in adjacent lung. Clonality of T cells reached its maximum in uninvolved adjacent lung, surpassing tumor. In the blood, greater T cell density corresponded to longer overall survival.

This chain connects TRBV19 to TRBJ2-1; no definite D call. The source is a woman aged 40-70 years with stage II squamous cell lung carcinoma. Here the sequenced sample was PBMCs, taken before any cancer treatment. The CDR3 region is CASSPGNVDEQFF. DNA of the CDR3: TGTGCCAGTAGTCCCGGAAATGTGGATGAGCAGTTCTTC. Full variable domain (missing parts from reference TRBV19 and TRBJ2-1): DGGITQSPKYLFRKEGQNVTLSCEQNLNHDAMYWYRQDPGQGLRLIYYSQIVNDFQKGDIAEGYSVSREKKESFPLTVTSAQKNPTAFYLCASSPGNVDEQFFGPGTRLTVL.